This T cell receptor (beta chain) was captured by sequencing in a study of blood T cell repertoires in COVID-19. Concerning this clone itself: Other DNA sequences in the sample encode the same CDR3.

Repertoires were generated with immunoSEQ multiplex PCR, while TCRdb's copy carries only in-frame clones and drops some. The sample shows 150,000 to 200,000 clones, roughly 90% of them seen only once. The CDR3 runs to 12 residues. V was clipped by 3 bases and J by 7 bases, with 7 bases between them. This TCR came from a man in his sixties with active or convalescent COVID-19. The chain joins TRBV12-3 or TRBV12-4 to TRBJ1-5; D call uncertain. Sample: peripheral blood. The CDR3 DNA sequence: TGTGCCAGCAGTTTTGGAGGACAGCCCCAGCATTTT. Its translation is CASSFGGQPQHF.